Ten or more counts support the clone carrying this T cell receptor beta chain. These data originate in a study of blood T cell repertoires in COVID-19. Study in general: Some COVID-19 samples were acute and others convalescent; all came from the United States, Italy and Spain. T cells, B-cell-depleted T cells, or PBMCs provided the cDNA or gDNA that served as material.

Per the study methods: Estimation of nucleated cell counts was performed using reference gene primer amplification. Sequencing used immunoSEQ multiplex PCR; TCRdb keeps in-frame clones, though not all of them. Clonal size and the V and J genes are those of that table, whereas D and trimming came from the DNA. The table includes about 230,000 clones, about 85% detected once. V lost 4 bases and J lost 3; bases outside the gene matches: 5. CDR3 size: 15 residues. Per the germline V gene, CDR1 is LNHDA and CDR2 is SQIVND (reference sequence). This sequence joins TRBV19 and TRBJ2-1; 8 positions match TRBD1. The clonotype originates from a middle-aged man with acute or convalescent COVID-19. The sequenced sample was peripheral blood. CDR3 amino acids: CASSTRGLLYNEQFF. The CDR3 DNA is TGTGCCAGTAGTACCAGGGGGCTTCTCTACAATGAGCAGTTCTTC.